This TCR beta chain was recorded in a study of cytomegalovirus exposure and HLA in healthy donors. Study results and caveats: Reports state that TCR beta sequences accurately predicted most subjects' HLA-A and HLA-B alleles. TRBV6-2, TRBV6-3 and some other V segments were unresolvable in 87-base-pair reads. As a later analysis revealed, most CMV-associated TCR beta chains appeared HLA-restricted.

This clone was detected a few times. The antigen is not known. The PCR contained 60 Vbeta and 13 Jbeta primers. TCRdb keeps only in-frame clones here, not all; method: immunoSEQ multiplex PCR. Seen here are about 120,000 clones, approximately 72% observed once, and the top ten hold about 7.8%. The germline V and J ends were trimmed by 4 bases and 5 bases, with 21 bases remaining between them. The CDR3 is 16 amino acids. Germline-derived CDR1 and CDR2 are SGHRS and YFSETQ. Source material: PBMCs. The receptor was isolated from a woman aged 40 to 55 in good health and CMV-seropositive. V usage is TRBV5-1 and J usage is TRBJ2-5, with D possibly TRBD1 on 8 matching bases. The CDR3 bases are TGCGCCAGCAGCAAACCGACAGGGGAGGGATTTGAGACCCAGTACTTC. As protein: CASSKPTGEGFETQYF.